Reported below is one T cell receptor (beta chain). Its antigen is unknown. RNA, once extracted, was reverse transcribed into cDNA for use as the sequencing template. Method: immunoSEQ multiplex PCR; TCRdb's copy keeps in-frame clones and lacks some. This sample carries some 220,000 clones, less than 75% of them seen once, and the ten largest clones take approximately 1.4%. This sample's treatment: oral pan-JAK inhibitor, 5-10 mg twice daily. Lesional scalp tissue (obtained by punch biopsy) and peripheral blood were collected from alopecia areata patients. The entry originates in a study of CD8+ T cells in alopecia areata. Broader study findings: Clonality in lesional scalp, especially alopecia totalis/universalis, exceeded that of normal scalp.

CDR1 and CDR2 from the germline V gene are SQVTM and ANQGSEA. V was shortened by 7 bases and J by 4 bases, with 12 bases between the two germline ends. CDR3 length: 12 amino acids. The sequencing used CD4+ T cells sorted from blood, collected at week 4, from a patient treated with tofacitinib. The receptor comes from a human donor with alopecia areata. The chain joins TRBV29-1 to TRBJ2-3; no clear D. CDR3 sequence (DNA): TGCAGCGCTTCAACTTTTGCAGATACGCAGTATTTT. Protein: CSASTFADTQYF.